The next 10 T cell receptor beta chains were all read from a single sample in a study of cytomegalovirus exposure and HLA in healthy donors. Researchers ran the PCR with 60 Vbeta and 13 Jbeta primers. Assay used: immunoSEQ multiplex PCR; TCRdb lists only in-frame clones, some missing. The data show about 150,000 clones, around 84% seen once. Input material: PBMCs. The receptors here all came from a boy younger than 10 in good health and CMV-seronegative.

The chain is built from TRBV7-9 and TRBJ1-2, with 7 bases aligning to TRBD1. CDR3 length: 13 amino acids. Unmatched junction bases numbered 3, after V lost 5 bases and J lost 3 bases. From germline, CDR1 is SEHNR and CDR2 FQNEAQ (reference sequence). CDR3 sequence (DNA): TGTGCCAGCAGCGGCGACAGGGACTATGGCTACACCTTC. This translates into CASSGDRDYGYTF.

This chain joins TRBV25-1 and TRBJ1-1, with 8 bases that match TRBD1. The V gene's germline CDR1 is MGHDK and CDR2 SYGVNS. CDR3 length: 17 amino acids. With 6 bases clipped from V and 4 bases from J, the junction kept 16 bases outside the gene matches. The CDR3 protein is CASSRRPGRGRGTEAFF. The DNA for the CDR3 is TGTGCCAGCAGCCGACGGCCGGGCAGGGGGCGAGGCACTGAAGCTTTCTTT.

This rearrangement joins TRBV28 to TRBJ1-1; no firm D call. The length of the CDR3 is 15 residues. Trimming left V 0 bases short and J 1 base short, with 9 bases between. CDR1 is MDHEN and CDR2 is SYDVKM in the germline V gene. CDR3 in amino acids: CASSLWSAENTEAFF. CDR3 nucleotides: TGTGCCAGCAGTTTATGGAGTGCGGAGAACACTGAAGCTTTCTTT. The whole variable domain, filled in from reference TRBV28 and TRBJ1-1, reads DVKVTQSSRYLVKRTGEKVFLECVQDMDHENMFWYRQDPGLGLRLIYFSYDVKMKEKGDIPEGYSVSREKKERFSLILESASTNQTSMYLCASSLWSAENTEAFFGQGTRLTVV.

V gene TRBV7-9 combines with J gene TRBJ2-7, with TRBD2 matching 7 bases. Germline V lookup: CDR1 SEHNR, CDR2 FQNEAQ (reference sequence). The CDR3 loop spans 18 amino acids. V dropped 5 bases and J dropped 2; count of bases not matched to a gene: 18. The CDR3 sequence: CASSPTPGLASGAYEQYF. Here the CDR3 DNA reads TGTGCCAGCAGCCCGACACCGGGACTCGCTAGCGGCGCCTACGAGCAGTACTTC.

The CDR3 loop reads CASSRLAGGVAQYF. Here the CDR3 DNA reads TGTGCCAGCAGCCGACTAGCGGGAGGTGTTGCGCAGTATTTT. The J gene is TRBJ2-3, the V gene TRBV11-2, with 13 bases that match TRBD2. The J segment lost 10 bases and the V segment lost 5 bases, leaving 6 bases of the junction unmatched. The length of the CDR3 is 14 residues. Germline V gene lookup returns CDR1 SGHAT and CDR2 FQNNGV.

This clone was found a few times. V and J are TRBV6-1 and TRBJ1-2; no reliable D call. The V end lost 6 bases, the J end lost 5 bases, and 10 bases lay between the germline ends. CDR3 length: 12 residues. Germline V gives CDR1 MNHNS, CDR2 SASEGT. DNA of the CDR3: TGTGCCAGCAGACAGACATTATATGGCTACACCTTC. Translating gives CASRQTLYGYTF.

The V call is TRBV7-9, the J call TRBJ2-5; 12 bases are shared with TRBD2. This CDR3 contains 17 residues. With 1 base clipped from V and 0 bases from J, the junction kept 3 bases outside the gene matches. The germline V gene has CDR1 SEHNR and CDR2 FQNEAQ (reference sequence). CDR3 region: CASSLGTSGAYQETQYF. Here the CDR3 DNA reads TGTGCCAGCAGCTTAGGGACTAGCGGGGCCTACCAAGAGACCCAGTACTTC.

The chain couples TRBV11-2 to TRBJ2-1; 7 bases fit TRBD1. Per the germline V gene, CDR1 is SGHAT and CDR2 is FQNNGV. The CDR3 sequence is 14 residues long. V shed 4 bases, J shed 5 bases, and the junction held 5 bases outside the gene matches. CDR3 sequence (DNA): TGTGCCAGCAGCTCAATACAGGGGAACAATGAGCAGTTCTTC. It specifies CASSSIQGNNEQFF.

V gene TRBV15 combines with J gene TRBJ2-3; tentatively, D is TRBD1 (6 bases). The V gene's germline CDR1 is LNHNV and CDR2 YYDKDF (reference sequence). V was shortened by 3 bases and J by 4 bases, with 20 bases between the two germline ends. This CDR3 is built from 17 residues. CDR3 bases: TGTGCCACCAGCAGTAGCGTTCGTGCAGGGGCCGCAGATACGCAGTATTTT. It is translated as CATSSSVRAGAADTQYF.

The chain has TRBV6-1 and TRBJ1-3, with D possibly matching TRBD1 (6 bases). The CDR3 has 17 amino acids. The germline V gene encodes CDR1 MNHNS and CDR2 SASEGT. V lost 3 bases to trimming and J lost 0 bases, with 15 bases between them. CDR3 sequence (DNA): TGTGCCAGCAGTGATTCCGGGACACGGCTCTCTGGAAACACCATATATTTT. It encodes CASSDSGTRLSGNTIYF.